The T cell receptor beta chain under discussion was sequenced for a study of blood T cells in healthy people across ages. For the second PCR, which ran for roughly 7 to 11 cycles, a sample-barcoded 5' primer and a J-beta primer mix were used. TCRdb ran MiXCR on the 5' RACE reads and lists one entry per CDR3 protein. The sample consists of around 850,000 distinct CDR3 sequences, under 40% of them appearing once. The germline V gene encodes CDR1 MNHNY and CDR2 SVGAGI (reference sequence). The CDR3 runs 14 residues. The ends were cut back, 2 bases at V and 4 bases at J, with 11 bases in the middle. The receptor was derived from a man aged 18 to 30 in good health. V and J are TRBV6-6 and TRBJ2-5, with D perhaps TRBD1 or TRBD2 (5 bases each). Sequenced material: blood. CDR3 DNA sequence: TGTGCCAGCAGTTACGGGACCCAAGGAGAGACCCAGTACTTC. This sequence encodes CASSYGTQGETQYF.